This T cell receptor (beta chain) originates from a study of blood T cell repertoires in COVID-19. Assay: immunoSEQ multiplex PCR; the TCRdb copy retains only in-frame clones and omits some. The sample has under 250,000 clones, about 79% seen once; the top ten hold about 12%. J was trimmed by 9 bases and V by 1 base; bases with no gene match: 8. In germline, CDR1 is SGHVS, CDR2 FNYEAQ. This CDR3 spans 15 amino acids. V is TRBV7-6 and J is TRBJ2-1; 8 nucleotides match TRBD2. The receptor was derived from a human donor in a cohort sampled during active COVID-19. The sample comprised peripheral blood. The CDR3 bases are TGTGCCAGCAGCTTAGGGCGGGGGGTACAGGGTGAGCAGTTCTTC. As protein: CASSLGRGVQGEQFF. Combining the CDR3 with reference TRBV7-6 and TRBJ2-1 gives the whole variable domain GAGVSQSPRYKVTKRGQDVALRCDPISGHVSLYWYRQALGQGPEFLTYFNYEAQQDKSGLPNDRFSAERPEGSISTLTIQRTEQRDSAMYRCASSLGRGVQGEQFFGPGTRLTVL.